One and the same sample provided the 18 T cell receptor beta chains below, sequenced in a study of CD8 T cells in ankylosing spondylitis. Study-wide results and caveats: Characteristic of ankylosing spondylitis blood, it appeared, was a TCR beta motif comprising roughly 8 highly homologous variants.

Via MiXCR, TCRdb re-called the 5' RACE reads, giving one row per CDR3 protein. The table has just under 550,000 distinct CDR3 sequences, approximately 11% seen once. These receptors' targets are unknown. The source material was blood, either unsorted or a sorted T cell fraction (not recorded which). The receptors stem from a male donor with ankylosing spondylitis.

The CDR3 region is CASSVRGGSYNEQFF. DNA for the CDR3: TGTGCCAGCAGTGTCCGAGGGGGCTCCTACAATGAGCAGTTCTTC. The rearrangement uses TRBV6-1 and TRBJ2-1; D is possibly TRBD1 (6 bases). V dropped 4 bases and J dropped 0 bases, with 10 bases sitting between them. CDR1 is MNHNS, CDR2 SASEGT, per germline. This CDR3 comprises 15 residues.

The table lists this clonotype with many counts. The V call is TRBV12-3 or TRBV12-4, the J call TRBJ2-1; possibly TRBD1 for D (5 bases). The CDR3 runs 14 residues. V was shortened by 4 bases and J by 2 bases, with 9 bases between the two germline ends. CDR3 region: CASSSQGPYNEQFF. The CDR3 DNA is TGTGCCAGCAGTTCCCAGGGTCCCTACAATGAGCAGTTCTTC.

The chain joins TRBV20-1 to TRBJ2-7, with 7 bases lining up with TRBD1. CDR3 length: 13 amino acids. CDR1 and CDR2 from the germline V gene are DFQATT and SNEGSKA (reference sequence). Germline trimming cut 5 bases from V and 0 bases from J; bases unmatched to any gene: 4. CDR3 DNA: TGCAGTGCTGGTGGACAGGACTCCTACGAGCAGTACTTC. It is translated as CSAGGQDSYEQYF.

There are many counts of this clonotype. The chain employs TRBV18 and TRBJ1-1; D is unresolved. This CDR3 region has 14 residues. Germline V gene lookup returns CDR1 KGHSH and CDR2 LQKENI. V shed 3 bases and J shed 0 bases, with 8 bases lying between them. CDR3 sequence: CASSPFNMNTEAFF. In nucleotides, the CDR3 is TGTGCCAGCTCACCGTTCAACATGAACACTGAAGCTTTCTTT.

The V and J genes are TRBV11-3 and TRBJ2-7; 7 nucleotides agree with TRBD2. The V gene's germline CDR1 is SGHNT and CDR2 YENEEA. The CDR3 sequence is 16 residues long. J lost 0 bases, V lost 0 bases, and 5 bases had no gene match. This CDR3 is CASSLDGQRDSYEQYV. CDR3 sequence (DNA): TGTGCCAGCAGCTTAGATGGTCAGCGGGACTCCTACGAGCAGTACGTC.

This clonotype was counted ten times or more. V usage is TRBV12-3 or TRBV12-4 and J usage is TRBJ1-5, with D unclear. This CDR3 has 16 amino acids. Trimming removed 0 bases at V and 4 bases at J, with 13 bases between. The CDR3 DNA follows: TGTGCCAGCAGTTTAGCGCCGGGGTTCACGAATCAGCCCCAGCATTTT. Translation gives CASSLAPGFTNQPQHF.

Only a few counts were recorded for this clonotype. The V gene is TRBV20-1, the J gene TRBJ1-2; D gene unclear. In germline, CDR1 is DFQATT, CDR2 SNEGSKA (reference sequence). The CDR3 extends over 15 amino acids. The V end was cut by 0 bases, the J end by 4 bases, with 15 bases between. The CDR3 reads CSARDAHRGSYGYTF. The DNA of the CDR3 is TGCAGTGCTAGAGATGCCCACCGTGGAAGCTATGGCTACACCTTC.

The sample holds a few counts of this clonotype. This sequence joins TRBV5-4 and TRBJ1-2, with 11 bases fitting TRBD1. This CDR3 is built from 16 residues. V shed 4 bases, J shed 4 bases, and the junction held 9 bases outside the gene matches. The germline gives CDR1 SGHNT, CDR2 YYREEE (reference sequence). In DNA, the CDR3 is TGTGCCAGCAGCCCGGGACAGGGGGTTTCAGGCTATGGCTACACCTTC. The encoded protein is CASSPGQGVSGYGYTF. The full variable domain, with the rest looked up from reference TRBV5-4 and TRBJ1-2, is ETGVTQSPTHLIKTRGQQVTLRCSSQSGHNTVSWYQQALGQGPQFIFQYYREEENGRGNFPPRFSGLQFPNYSSELNVNALELDDSALYLCASSPGQGVSGYGYTFGSGTRLTVV.

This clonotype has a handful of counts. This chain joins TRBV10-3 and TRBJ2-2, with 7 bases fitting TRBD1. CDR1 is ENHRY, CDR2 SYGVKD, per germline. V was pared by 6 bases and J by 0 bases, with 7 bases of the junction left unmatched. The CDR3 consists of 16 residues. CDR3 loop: CAISADRDANTGELFF. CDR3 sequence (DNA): TGTGCCATCAGCGCCGACAGGGACGCGAACACCGGGGAGCTGTTTTTT.

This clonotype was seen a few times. For the CDR3, the DNA is TGTGCCAGCAGCCCTTGGGGCGGTTATAGCAATCAGCCCCAGCATTTT. It is translated as CASSPWGGYSNQPQHF. This chain links TRBV2 with TRBJ1-5; TRBD1 might be the D (5 bases). Trimming left V 6 bases short and J 0 bases short, with 15 bases between. The CDR3 sequence is 16 residues long. Germline CDR1 reads SNHLY; CDR2 reads FYNNEI.

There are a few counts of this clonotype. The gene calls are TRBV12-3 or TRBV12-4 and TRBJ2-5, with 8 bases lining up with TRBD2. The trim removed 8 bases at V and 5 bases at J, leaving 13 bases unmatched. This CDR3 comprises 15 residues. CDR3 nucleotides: TGTGCCAGCGCTGCCCCGGGGGGGGGGCTTGAGACCCAGTACTTC. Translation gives CASAAPGGGLETQYF.

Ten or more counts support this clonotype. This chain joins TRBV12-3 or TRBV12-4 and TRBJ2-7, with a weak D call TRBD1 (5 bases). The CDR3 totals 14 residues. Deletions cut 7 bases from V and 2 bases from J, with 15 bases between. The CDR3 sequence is CASIQGAGTYEQYF. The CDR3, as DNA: TGTGCCAGCATCCAGGGCGCAGGCACCTACGAGCAGTACTTC.

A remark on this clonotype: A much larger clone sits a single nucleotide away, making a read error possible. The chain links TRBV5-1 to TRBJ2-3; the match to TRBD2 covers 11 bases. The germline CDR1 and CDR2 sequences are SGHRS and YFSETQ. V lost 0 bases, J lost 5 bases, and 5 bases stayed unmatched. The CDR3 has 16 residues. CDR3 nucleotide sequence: TGCGCCAGCAGCTTGGAAGTAGCGGGAGGGGTAGATACGCAGTATTTT. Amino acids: CASSLEVAGGVDTQYF.

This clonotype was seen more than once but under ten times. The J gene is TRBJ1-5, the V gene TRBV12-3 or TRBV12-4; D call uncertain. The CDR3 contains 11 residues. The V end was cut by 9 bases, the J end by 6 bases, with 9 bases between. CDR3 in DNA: TGTGCCAGTGGGTGGGCTCAGCCCCAGCATTTT. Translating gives CASGWAQPQHF.

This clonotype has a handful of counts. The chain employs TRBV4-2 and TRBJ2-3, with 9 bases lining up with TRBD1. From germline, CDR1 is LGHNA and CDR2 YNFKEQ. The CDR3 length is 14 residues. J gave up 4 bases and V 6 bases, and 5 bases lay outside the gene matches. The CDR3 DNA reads TGTGCCAGCAGGCCACAGGGGGCCGCAGATACGCAGTATTTT. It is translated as CASRPQGAADTQYF.

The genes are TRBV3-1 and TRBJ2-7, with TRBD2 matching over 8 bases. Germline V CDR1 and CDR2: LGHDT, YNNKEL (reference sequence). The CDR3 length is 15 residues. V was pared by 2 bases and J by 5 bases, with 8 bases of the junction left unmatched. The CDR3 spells CASSQYGAGGDEQYF. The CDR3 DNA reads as TGTGCCAGCAGCCAATACGGTGCGGGAGGCGACGAGCAGTACTTC.

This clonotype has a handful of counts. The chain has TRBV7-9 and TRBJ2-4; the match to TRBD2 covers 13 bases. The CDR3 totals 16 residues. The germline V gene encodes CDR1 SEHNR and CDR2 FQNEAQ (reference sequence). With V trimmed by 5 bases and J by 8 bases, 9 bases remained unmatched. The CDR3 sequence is CASSAWTSGSGDIQYF. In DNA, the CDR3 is TGTGCCAGCAGCGCCTGGACTAGCGGGAGTGGTGACATTCAGTACTTC.

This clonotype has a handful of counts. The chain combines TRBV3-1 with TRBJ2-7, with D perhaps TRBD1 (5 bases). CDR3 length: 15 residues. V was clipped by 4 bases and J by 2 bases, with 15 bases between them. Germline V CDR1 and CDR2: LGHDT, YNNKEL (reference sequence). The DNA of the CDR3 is TGTGCCAGCAGCCGGACGGACACCAACACCTACGAGCAGTACTTC. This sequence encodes CASSRTDTNTYEQYF.